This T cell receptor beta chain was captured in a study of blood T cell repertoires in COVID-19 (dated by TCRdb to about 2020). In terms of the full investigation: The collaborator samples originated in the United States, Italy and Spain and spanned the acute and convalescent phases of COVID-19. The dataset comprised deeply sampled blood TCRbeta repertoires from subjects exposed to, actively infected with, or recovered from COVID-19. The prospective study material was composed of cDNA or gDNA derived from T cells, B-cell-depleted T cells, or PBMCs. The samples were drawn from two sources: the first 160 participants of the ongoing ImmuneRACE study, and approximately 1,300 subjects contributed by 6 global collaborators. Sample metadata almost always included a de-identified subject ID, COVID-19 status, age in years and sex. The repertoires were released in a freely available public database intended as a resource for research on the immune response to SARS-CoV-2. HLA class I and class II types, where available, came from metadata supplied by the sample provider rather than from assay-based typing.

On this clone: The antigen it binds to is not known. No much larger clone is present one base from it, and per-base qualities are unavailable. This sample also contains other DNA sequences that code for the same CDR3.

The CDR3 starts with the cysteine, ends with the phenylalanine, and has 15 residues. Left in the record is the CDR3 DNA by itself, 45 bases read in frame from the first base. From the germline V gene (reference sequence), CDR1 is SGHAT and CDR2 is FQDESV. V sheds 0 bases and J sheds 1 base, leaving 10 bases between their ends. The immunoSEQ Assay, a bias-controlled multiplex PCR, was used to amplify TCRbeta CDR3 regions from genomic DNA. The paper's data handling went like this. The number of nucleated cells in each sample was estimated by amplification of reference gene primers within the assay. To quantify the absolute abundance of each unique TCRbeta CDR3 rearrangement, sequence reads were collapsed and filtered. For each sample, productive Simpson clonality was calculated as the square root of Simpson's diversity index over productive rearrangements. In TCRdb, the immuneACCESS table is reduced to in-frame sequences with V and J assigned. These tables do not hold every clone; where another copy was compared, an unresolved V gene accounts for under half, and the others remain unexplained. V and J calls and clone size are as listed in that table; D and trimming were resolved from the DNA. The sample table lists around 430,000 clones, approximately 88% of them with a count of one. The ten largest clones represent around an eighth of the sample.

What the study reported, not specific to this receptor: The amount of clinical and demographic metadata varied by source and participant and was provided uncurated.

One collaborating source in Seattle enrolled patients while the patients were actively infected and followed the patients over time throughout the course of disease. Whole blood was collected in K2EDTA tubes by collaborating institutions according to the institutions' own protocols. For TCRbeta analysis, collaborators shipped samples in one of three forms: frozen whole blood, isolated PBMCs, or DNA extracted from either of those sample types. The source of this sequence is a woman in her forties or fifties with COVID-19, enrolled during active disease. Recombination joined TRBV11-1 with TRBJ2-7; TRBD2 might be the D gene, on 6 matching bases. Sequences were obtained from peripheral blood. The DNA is TGTGCCAGCAGCTTAGCGGGGGGTTCTTCCTACGAGCAGTACTTC. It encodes CASSLAGGSSYEQYF. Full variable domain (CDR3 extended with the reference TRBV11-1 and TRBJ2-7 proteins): EAEVAQSPRYKITEKSQAVAFWCDPISGHATLYWYRQILGQGPELLVQFQDESVVDDSQLPKDRFSAERLKGVDSTLKIQPAELGDSAMYLCASSLAGGSSYEQYFGPGTRLTVT.